One T cell receptor (beta chain) is described in this entry. Its recognized antigen is unknown. There are no base qualities to consult, and no much larger clone falls within one base. These data are taken from a study of blood T cells in healthy people across ages (dated by TCRdb to between 2014 and 2017). Context from the whole study: In model experiments, roughly one uniquely barcoded TCR beta cDNA molecule per two T cells was captured by template switching. The study measured age-related changes in TCR beta repertoire diversity using deep sequencing normalized with unique cDNA molecular identifiers. The donors were divided into four age groups: young (average around 17 years), middle-aged (about 40), aged (62) and long-lived (roughly 88). For two donors (one aged 18 to 30 and one aged 80 or older), the study analyzed two additional independent replicas of 1 million unique cDNA reads from the same blood draw.

Including cysteine and phenylalanine, the CDR3 has 13 amino acids. Only the CDR3 DNA is retained, 39 bases long and in frame from the first base. After removal of 6 bases from V and 8 bases from J, the junction retains 7 bases not matched to a gene. Receptor amplification or capture employed 5' RACE. The run used an Illumina HiSeq 2500. A second about 6 to 11 cycle PCR used a sample-barcoded 5' primer and a J-beta primer mix. A template-switch 5' adaptor carrying 12 random nucleotides introduced a unique molecular identifier onto each TCR beta cDNA molecule. Each sample yielded at least 3 million CDR3-containing paired-end reads. All of the RNA was converted into first-strand cDNA using the Mint cDNA synthesis kit, with a TRBC-specific oligonucleotide serving as the primer. Following uracil-DNA glycosylase treatment, all cDNA underwent a first 18-cycle PCR with the universal primers M1SS and BC2_uni_R. The study's processing was this. Each sample was normalized by randomly selecting 1 million high-quality reads, each carrying a distinct molecular identifier. Instead of being binned into consensus sequences, reads that shared molecular identifiers were thrown out. MiTCR, with a Q25 quality threshold and the strictest error-elimination algorithm, was used for CDR3 identification, clonotype clustering and error correction. Lower-bound total TCR beta diversity was estimated with a nonparametric unseen species model using Euler transformation. In-frame beta chains were kept once TCRdb had trimmed the public reads at Q25 with fastp and called clones with MiXCR. Rows matching on CDR3 protein sequence are summarized as one entry with the most common DNA and genes. What appears here as the V and J calls and clone size reflects TCRdb's work, not the paper's. In all, the sample holds hundreds of thousands of distinct CDR3 sequences, and 27% of those were seen once. The ten largest make up under 4.5% of the sample.

Here is what the overall study found, with its caveats: As age increased, observed TCR beta diversity per million T cells dropped in a roughly linear way, and a significant reduction was already evident by age 40. The percentage of naive T cells measured by flow cytometry correlated strongly with observed TCR beta diversity. Compared with the aged group, the long-lived group had more naive CD4+ T cells, fewer expanded clones and increased TCR diversity, suggesting age selection. Estimates of total diversity based on one million sequenced T cells were regarded as lower bounds and as underestimates. Bulk unsorted PBMC profiling prevented conclusive comparison of naive and antigen-experienced compartments. Because donor CMV infection status was unknown, age-related changes in expanded clonotypes were potentially confounded.

The donors were a few dozen Caucasian individuals from Russia, aged roughly 6 to 90 years, who were systemically healthy. Around 10 milliliters of peripheral blood were collected from each donor into EDTA-treated Vacutainer tubes. Ficoll-Paque density-gradient centrifugation was used to isolate PBMCs, with at least 6.5 million per sample. Trizol reagent was used to extract total RNA from the PBMCs, yielding at least 5 micrograms per sample. For every donor, an aliquot of PBMCs went through flow cytometry to measure the percentages of naive CD45RAhigh/CD27high T cells. These data are also associated with another study on T cells of mothers and their children. Taken from the second paper: The donors were nine systemically healthy Caucasian individuals, made up of three mothers and their six children. cDNA synthesis used all of the extracted RNA, with 1.5 ug of RNA in each 15 ul reaction. In the second PCR, sample barcodes and 2-4 random nucleotides were introduced via the M1S primer. Each mother yielded over 9 million TCR beta CDR3 reads and each child 2.5 million to 3 million reads. In both related and unrelated pairs, thymic selection shapes the output of TCR recombination in a similar way, with inherited differences having only a minor effect. Normalized repertoire overlap was always found to be slightly, but never significantly, higher in related mother-child pairs than in unrelated mother-child pairs. No persistent microchimeric T cell clones were found, with a detection sensitivity of approximately 100 clones per million clonotypes. In the study, deep NGS was used to compare the TCR beta repertoires of mothers and children, and features distinguishing related mother-child pairs from unrelated individuals were sought. Mothers averaged about 40 +/- 4 years of age and children averaged about 10 +/- 4 years. After adapter ligation with NEBNext reagents, the libraries were sequenced on Illumina HiSeq 2000 with 100+100 nt paired-end reads. To prevent cross-contamination, the mother and child libraries were prepared one month apart and sequenced in separate runs. Each donor had between roughly 500,000 and 2,100,000 distinct TCR beta clonotypes identified. Naive TCR beta clonotypes were estimated from low-frequency clonotypes matched to each donor's FACS-determined naive share, without sorting.

The clonotype originates from a boy aged 2 to 9 in good health. The source material was blood. The chain is encoded by TRBV12-3 or TRBV12-4 joined to TRBJ1-3, with TRBD1 matching 7 junction bases. The nucleotides are TGTGCCAGCAGCCGGGGGACAGAGGACACCATATATTTT. It translates as CASSRGTEDTIYF.